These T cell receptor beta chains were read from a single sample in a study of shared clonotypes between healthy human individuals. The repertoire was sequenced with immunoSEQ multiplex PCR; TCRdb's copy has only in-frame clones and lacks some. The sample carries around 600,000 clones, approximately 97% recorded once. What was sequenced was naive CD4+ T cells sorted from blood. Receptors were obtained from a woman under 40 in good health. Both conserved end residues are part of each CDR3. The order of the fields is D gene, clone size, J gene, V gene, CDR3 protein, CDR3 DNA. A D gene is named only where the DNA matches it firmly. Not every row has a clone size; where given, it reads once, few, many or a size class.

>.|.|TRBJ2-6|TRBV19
CASSIFRSGANVLTF
TGTGCCAGTAGTATTTTTCGCTCTGGGGCCAACGTCCTGACTTTC
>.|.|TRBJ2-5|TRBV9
CASSVGPSDLETQYF
TGTGCCAGCAGCGTAGGCCCTAGCGACTTAGAGACCCAGTACTTC
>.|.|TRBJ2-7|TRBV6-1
CASSEAPGQSSYEQYF
TGTGCCAGCAGTGAAGCGCCGGGTCAGAGCTCCTACGAGCAGTACTTC
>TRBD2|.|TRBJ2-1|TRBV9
CASSEFAGEGHEQFF
TGTGCCAGCAGCGAATTCGCGGGAGAAGGGCATGAGCAGTTCTTC
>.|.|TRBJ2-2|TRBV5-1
CASSLIFGTTGELFF
TGCGCCAGCAGCTTGATCTTCGGGACCACCGGGGAGCTGTTTTTT
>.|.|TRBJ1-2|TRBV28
CASLHRQSINYGYTF
TGTGCCAGTCTACACAGGCAGTCCATTAACTATGGCTACACCTTC
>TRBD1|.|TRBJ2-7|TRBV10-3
CAISAQGESYEQYF
TGTGCCATCAGTGCCCAGGGGGAGTCCTACGAGCAGTACTTC
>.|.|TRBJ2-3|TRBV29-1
CSVAREGATDTQYF
TGCAGCGTTGCGCGAGAGGGTGCCACAGATACGCAGTATTTT
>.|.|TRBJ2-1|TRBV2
CASSVAALGYNEQFF
TGTGCCAGCAGCGTAGCGGCCTTGGGATACAATGAGCAGTTCTTC
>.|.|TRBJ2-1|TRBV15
CATSRDRVTWQFF
TGTGCCACCAGCAGAGATAGGGTAACTTGGCAGTTCTTC
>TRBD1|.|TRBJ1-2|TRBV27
CASSPRDSPRGYTF
TGTGCCAGCAGTCCACGGGACAGCCCTCGGGGCTACACCTTC
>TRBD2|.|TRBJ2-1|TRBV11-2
CASSKRREGSYNEQFF
TGTGCCAGCAGCAAACGCCGGGAGGGATCCTACAATGAGCAGTTCTTC
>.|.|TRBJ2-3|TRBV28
CASSLGGTSTDTQYF
TGTGCCAGCAGTTTAGGGGGGACTAGCACAGATACGCAGTATTTT
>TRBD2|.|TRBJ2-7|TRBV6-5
CASSYSAGDAYEQYF
TGTGCCAGCAGTTACTCGGCGGGAGACGCGTACGAGCAGTACTTC
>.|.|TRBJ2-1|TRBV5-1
CASSLTTGSNEQFF
TGCGCCAGCAGCTTGACGACAGGTTCCAATGAGCAGTTCTTC
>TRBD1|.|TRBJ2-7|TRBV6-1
CASDRGSYEQYF
TGTGCCAGCGACAGGGGCTCCTACGAGCAGTACTTC
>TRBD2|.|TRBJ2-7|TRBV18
CASSPSVGGSTYEQYF
TGTGCCAGCTCACCATCCGTAGGCGGGAGCACCTACGAGCAGTACTTC
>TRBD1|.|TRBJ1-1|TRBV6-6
CASSFDRGSTEAFF
TGTGCCAGCAGTTTCGACAGGGGTAGCACTGAAGCTTTCTTT
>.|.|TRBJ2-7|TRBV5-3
CARSSSEPESSYEQYF
TGTGCCAGAAGCAGTTCTGAGCCGGAAAGCTCCTACGAGCAGTACTTC
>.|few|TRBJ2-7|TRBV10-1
CASSERVDSYEQYF
TGCGCCAGCAGTGAGAGGGTTGACTCCTACGAGCAGTACTTC
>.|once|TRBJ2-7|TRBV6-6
CASGRAYSYEQYF
TGTGCCAGCGGCAGGGCTTATTCCTACGAGCAGTACTTC
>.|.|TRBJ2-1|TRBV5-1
CASSLTPSVHEQFF
TGCGCCAGCAGCTTGACACCTAGCGTACATGAGCAGTTCTTC
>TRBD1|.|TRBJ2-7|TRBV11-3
CASSLGTGHSYEQYF
TGTGCCAGCAGCTTAGGGACAGGTCACTCCTACGAGCAGTACTTC
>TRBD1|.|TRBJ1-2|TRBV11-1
CASSLGDRVNRGYTF
TGTGCCAGCAGCTTAGGGGACAGGGTGAATAGGGGCTACACCTTC
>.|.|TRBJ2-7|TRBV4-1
CASSQETERWTSEQYF
TGCGCCAGCAGCCAAGAGACCGAGCGATGGACCTCCGAGCAGTACTTC
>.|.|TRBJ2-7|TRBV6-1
CASSQEAPYEQYF
TGTGCCAGCAGTCAGGAGGCCCCCTACGAGCAGTACTTC
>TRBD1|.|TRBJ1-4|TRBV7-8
CASSGRRDRVTEKLFF
TGTGCCAGCAGCGGCCGCCGGGACAGGGTTACTGAAAAACTGTTTTTT
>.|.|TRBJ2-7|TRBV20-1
CSANFHEQYF
TGCAGTGCAAACTTCCACGAGCAGTACTTC
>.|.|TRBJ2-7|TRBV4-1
CASSGRLVSYEQYF
TGCGCCAGCAGCGGTCGGTTGGTCAGCTACGAGCAGTACTTC
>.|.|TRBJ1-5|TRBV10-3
CAIRPDAGGNQPQHF
TGTGCCATCAGACCAGATGCTGGGGGCAATCAGCCCCAGCATTTT
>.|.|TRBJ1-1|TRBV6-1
CASSVRGETEAFF
TGTGCCAGCAGTGTCAGAGGGGAGACTGAAGCTTTCTTT
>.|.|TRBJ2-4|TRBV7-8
CASRATEGGIQYF
TGTGCCAGCCGGGCAACGGAGGGGGGCATTCAGTACTTC
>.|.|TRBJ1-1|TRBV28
CASRLPDTLEAFF
TGTGCCAGCAGGCTCCCGGACACCCTTGAAGCTTTCTTT
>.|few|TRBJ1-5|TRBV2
CASSEDRGGQPQHF
TGTGCCAGCAGTGAAGATAGGGGGGGACAGCCCCAGCATTTT
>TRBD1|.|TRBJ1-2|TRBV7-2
CASSQGQVPGYTF
TGTGCCAGCAGCCAGGGACAGGTCCCTGGCTACACCTTC
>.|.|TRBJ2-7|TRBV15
CATSRAGESGYEQYF
TGTGCCACCAGCAGAGCTGGGGAGTCGGGCTACGAGCAGTACTTC
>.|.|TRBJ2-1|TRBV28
CASRGRGSSYNEQFF
TGTGCCAGTCGAGGGAGGGGGAGCTCCTACAATGAGCAGTTCTTC
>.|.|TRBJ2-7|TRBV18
CASSLTERYEQYF
TGTGCCAGCTCACTCACGGAGCGATACGAGCAGTACTTC
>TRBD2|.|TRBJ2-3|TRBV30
CAWRKGAGGAPSTDTQYF
TGTGCCTGGAGGAAGGGAGCGGGAGGGGCACCTAGCACAGATACGCAGTATTTT
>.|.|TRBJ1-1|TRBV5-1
CASSLGTGYTEAFF
TGCGCCAGCAGCTTGGGTACTGGGTACACTGAAGCTTTCTTT
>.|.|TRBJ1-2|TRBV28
CASLTGGLGYGYTF
TGTGCCAGCCTAACGGGGGGCCTAGGATATGGCTACACCTTC
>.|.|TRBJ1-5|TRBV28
CASSPRRDKGNSNQPQHF
TGTGCCAGCTCGCCCCGCCGGGACAAAGGGAATAGCAATCAGCCCCAGCATTTT
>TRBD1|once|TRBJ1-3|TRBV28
CASSSPATGDGNTIYF
TGTGCCAGCAGTTCGCCTGCGACAGGGGATGGAAACACCATATATTTT
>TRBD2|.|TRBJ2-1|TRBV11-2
CASSKLAGRYNEQFF
TGTGCCAGCAGTAAACTAGCGGGAAGATACAATGAGCAGTTCTTC
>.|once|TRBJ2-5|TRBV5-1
CASSLGQLETQYF
TGCGCCAGCAGCTTAGGACAGTTAGAGACCCAGTACTTC
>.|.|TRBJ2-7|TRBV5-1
CASSAREAREQYF
TGCGCCAGCAGCGCCAGGGAGGCGCGCGAGCAGTACTTC
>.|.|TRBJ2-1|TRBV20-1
CSASYEQFF
TGCAGTGCTAGCTATGAGCAGTTCTTC
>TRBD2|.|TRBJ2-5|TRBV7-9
CASSSMGTSGLQYF
TGTGCCAGCAGCTCAATGGGGACTAGCGGGTTGCAGTACTTC
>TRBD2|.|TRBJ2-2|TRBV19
CASRDLWGGNTGELFF
TGTGCCAGTAGGGACCTCTGGGGGGGGAACACCGGGGAGCTGTTTTTT
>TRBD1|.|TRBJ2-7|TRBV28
CASRGQGDSYEQYF
TGTGCCAGCAGGGGACAGGGGGACTCCTACGAGCAGTACTTC
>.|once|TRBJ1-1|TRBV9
CASSVSRENTEAFF
TGTGCCAGCAGCGTATCCAGGGAGAACACTGAAGCTTTCTTT
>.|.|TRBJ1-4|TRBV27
CASTDHGGEKLFF
TGTGCCAGCACCGATCATGGGGGGGAAAAACTGTTTTTT